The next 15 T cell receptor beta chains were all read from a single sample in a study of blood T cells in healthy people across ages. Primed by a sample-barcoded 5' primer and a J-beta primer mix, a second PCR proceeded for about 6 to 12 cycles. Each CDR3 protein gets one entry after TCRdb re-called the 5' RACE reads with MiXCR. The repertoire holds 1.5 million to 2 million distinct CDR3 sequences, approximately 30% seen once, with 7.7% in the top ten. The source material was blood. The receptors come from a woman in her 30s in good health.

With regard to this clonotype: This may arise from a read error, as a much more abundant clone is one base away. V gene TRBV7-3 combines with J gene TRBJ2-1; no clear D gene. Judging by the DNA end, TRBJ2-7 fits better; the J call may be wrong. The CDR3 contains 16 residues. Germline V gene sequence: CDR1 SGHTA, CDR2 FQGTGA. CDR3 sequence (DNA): TGTGCCAGCAGCTTAACGTTCAGTAAGTCCTACAATGAGCAGTACTTC. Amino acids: CASSLTFSKSYNEQYF.

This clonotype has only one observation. The CDR3 here is CASSLALGSAPHF. CDR3 nucleotide sequence: TGCGCCAGCAGCTTGGCTTTGGGATCGGCCCCCCACTTT. The rearrangement links TRBV5-1 to TRBJ1-6; D unclear. The length of the CDR3 is 13 residues. Deletions cut 0 bases from V and 18 bases from J, with 16 bases between. Germline CDR1 is SGHRS and CDR2 is YFSETQ.

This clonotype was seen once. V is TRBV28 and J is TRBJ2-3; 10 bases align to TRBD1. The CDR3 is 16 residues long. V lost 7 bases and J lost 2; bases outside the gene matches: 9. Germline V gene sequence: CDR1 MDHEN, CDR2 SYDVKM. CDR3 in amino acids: CASKDSDRGSTDTQYF. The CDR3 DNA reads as TGTGCCAGCAAGGATTCGGACAGGGGGTCCACAGATACGCAGTATTTT.

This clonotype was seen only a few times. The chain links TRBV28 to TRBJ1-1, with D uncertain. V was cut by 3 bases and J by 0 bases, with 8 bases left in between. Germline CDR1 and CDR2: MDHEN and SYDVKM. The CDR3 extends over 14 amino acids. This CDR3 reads CASSFGELNTEAFF. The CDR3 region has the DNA TGTGCCAGCAGTTTCGGGGAATTGAACACTGAAGCTTTCTTT.

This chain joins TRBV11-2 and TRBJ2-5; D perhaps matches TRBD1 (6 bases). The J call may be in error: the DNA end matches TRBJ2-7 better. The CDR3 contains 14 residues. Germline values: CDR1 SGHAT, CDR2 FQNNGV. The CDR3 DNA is TGTGCCAGCAGCTTAGCGCACAGGGTCTACGAGCAGTACTTC. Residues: CASSLAHRVYEQYF.

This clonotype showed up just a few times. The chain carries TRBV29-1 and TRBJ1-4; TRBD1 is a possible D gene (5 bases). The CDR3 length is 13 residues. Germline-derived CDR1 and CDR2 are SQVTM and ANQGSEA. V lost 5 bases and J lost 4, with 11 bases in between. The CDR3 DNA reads TGCAGCGTTTTGAGGGGTATTAATGAAAAACTGTTTTTT. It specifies CSVLRGINEKLFF.

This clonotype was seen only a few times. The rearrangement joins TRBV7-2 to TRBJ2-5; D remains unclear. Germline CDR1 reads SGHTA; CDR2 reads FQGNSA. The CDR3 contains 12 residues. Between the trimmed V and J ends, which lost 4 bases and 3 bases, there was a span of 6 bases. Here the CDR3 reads CASSYTKETQYF. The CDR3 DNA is TGTGCCAGCAGCTATACTAAAGAGACCCAGTACTTC. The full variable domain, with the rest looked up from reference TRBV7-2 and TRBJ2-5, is GAGVSQSPSNKVTEKGKDVELRCDPISGHTALYWYRQSLGQGLEFLIYFQGNSAPDKSGLPSDRFSAERTGGSVSTLTIQRTQQEDSAVYLCASSYTKETQYFGPGTRLLVL.

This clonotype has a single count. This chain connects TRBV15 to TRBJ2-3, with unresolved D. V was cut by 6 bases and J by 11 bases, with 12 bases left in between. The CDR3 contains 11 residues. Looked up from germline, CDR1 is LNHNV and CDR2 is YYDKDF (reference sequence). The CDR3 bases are TGTGCCACCAGGGAGTTAAGTATGCAGTATTTT. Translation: CATRELSMQYF.

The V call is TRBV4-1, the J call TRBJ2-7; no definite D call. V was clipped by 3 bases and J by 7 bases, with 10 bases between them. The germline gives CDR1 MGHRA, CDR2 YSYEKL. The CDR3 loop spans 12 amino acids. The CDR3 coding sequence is TGCGCCAGCAGCCATTTTGTCGGGGAGCAGTACTTC. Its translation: CASSHFVGEQYF.

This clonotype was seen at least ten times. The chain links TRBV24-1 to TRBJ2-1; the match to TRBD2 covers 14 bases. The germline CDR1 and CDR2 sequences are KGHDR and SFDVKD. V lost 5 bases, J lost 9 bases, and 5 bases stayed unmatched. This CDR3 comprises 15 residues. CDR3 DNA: TGTGCCACCAGTGCAGGGACTAGCGGGAGCACTGAGCAGTTCTTC. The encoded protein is CATSAGTSGSTEQFF.

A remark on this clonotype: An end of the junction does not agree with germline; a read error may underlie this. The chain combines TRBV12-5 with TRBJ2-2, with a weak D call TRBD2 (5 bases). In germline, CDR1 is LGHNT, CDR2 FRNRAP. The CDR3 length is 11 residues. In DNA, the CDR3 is TGTGCTAGTGCCCCCGCCGGGGAGCTGGTTTTT. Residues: CASAPAGELVF.

CDR3 sequence: CASRGGQNTGELFF. The CDR3 bases are TGTGCCAGCAGAGGAGGACAGAACACCGGGGAGCTGTTTTTT. The gene calls are TRBV12-3 or TRBV12-4 and TRBJ2-2; D possibly uses TRBD1 or TRBD2 (5 bases each). This CDR3 spans 14 amino acids. Trimming removed 6 bases at V and 1 base at J, with 9 bases between.

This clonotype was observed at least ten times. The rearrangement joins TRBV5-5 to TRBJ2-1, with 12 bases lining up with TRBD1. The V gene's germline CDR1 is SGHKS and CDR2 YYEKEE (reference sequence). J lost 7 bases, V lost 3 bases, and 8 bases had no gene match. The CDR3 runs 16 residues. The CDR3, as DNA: TGTGCCAGCAGCTCACCCGGGACAGGGGGCAGGAATGAGCAGTTCTTC. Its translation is CASSSPGTGGRNEQFF.

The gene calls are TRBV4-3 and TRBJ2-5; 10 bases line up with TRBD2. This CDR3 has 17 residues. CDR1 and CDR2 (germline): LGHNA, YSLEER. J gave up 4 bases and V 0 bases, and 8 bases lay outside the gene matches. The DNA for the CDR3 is TGCGCCAGCAGCCAAGATAGCCTAGCGGGAGAAGGAGAGACCCAGTACTTC. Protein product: CASSQDSLAGEGETQYF.

The CDR3 loop reads CASSLASGSDTQYF. For the CDR3, the DNA is TGTGCCAGCAGTTTGGCAAGCGGGTCAGATACGCAGTATTTT. V and J are TRBV3-1 and TRBJ2-3; possible D gene TRBD2, 6 bases. CDR3 size: 14 residues. V dropped 6 bases and J dropped 4 bases, with 14 bases sitting between them. Germline V gives CDR1 LGHDT, CDR2 YNNKEL (reference sequence).